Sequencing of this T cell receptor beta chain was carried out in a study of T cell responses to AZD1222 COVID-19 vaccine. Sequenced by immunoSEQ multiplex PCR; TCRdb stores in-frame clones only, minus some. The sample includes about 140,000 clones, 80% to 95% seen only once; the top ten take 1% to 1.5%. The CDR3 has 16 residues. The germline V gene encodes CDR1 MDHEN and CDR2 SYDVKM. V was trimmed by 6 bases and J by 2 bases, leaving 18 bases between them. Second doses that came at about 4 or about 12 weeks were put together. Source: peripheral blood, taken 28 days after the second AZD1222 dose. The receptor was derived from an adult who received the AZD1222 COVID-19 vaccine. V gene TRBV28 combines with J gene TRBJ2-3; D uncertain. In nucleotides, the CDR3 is TGTGCCAGCAGCCCAGTCCTACAATACGACACAGATACGCAGTATTTT. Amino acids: CASSPVLQYDTDTQYF.